The 19 T cell receptor beta chains below come from one sample, sequenced in a study of regulatory T cells in long-lasting Graves disease. This sample's time point: newly diagnosed GD, antithyroid drugs for less than 3 months. RNA isolated from PBMCs was used to make the TCR library. The TCR beta library used iRepertoire HTBI primers with Arm-PCR amplification of CDR3. TCRdb redid the calling of the multiplex PCR reads with MiXCR, one entry per CDR3 protein. The top ten clones hold around 36% of a sample with about 320,000 distinct CDR3 sequences, 15% to 20% of them seen once. This specimen consisted of peripheral blood mononuclear cells (PBMCs), obtained at new diagnosis, from a patient treated with antithyroid drugs. The receptors were gathered from a female donor with Graves disease.

Concerning this clonotype itself: A much larger clone differs from this one at a single base, so this may be a read error. This chain uses TRBV3-1 with TRBJ2-3, with unresolved D. The DNA end is a closer match to TRBJ2-7, so the J assignment may be wrong. This CDR3 comprises 13 residues. Germline values: CDR1 LGHDT, CDR2 YNNKEL (reference sequence). The CDR3 nucleotides are TGTGCCAGCCGGCCGACTGGCGCCTACGAGCAGTACTTC. Its protein product is CASRPTGAYEQYF.

This clonotype came up many times. This chain joins TRBV5-5 and TRBJ1-2; TRBD1 is a possible D gene (5 bases). Trimming took 2 bases from V and 3 from J, leaving 14 bases between them. Germline-derived CDR1 and CDR2 are SGHKS and YYEKEE (reference sequence). This CDR3 has 15 residues. DNA of the CDR3: TGTGCCAGCAGCTTCGATTCAGGGTCTGACTATGGCTACACCTTC. This gives the protein CASSFDSGSDYGYTF.

The rearrangement joins TRBV15 to TRBJ1-6, with 7 bases that match TRBD1. Per germline, CDR1 LNHNV and CDR2 YYDKDF (reference sequence). The CDR3 totals 15 residues. V was pared by 4 bases and J by 7 bases, with 7 bases of the junction left unmatched. CDR3 DNA: TGTGCCACCAGCACCCGACAGGGTAGAAATTCACCCCTCCACTTT. This gives the protein CATSTRQGRNSPLHF.

This clonotype was seen many times. This chain joins TRBV28 and TRBJ2-5; possible D gene TRBD2, 5 bases. V was cut by 3 bases and J by 4 bases, with 15 bases left in between. The CDR3 length is 15 residues. The germline V gene encodes CDR1 MDHEN and CDR2 SYDVKM. CDR3: CASSLEAAARETQYF. CDR3 bases: TGTGCCAGCAGTTTGGAGGCGGCGGCTCGAGAGACCCAGTACTTC.

In its sample, this clonotype was seen many times. This chain connects TRBV12-3 or TRBV12-4 to TRBJ2-7; 13 bases are a match to TRBD2. The CDR3 sequence is 15 residues long. The trim removed 4 bases at V and 4 bases at J, leaving 4 bases unmatched. The CDR3 protein is CASSSGLAGSYEQYF. DNA of the CDR3: TGTGCCAGCAGTTCGGGACTAGCGGGGAGTTACGAGCAGTACTTC.

At least ten counts were recorded for this clonotype. The chain is built from TRBV29-1 and TRBJ2-1; 12 bases agree with TRBD2. CDR3 length: 17 amino acids. Germline V gene data show CDR1 as SQVTM and CDR2 as ANQGSEA. V shed 7 bases and J 2 bases; nucleotides not matched to a gene: 12. The CDR3 region has the DNA TGCAGCGCCTCGGGGACTAGCGGGTCCTCCACCTACAATGAGCAGTTCTTC. It translates to CSASGTSGSSTYNEQFF.

In this sample, this clonotype turned up many times. The CDR3: CASRSEAWGINEQFF. CDR3 bases: TGTGCCAGCAGGTCAGAAGCTTGGGGTATTAATGAGCAGTTCTTC. The chain has TRBV11-2 and TRBJ2-1; D is unclear. Trimming took 6 bases from V and 7 from J, leaving 19 bases between them. CDR3 length: 15 amino acids. Per the germline V gene, CDR1 is SGHAT and CDR2 is FQNNGV. The full variable domain, its missing parts supplied by reference TRBV11-2 and TRBJ2-1, is EAGVAQSPRYKIIEKRQSVAFWCNPISGHATLYWYQQILGQGPKLLIQFQNNGVVDDSQLPKDRFSAERLKGVDSTLKIQPAKLEDSAVYLCASRSEAWGINEQFFGPGTRLTVL.

This clonotype was counted at least ten times. The chain joins TRBV5-1 to TRBJ2-2, with TRBD2 identical over 10 bases. The CDR3 has 15 amino acids. V shed 5 bases, J shed 2 bases, and the junction held 3 bases outside the gene matches. Germline V lookup: CDR1 SGHRS, CDR2 YFSETQ. The CDR3 loop is CASRVAGGNTGELFF. The CDR3 coding sequence is TGCGCCAGCAGGGTAGCGGGAGGCAACACCGGGGAGCTGTTTTTT. Supplemented by reference TRBV5-1 and TRBJ2-2, the full variable domain reads KAGVTQTPRYLIKTRGQQVTLSCSPISGHRSVSWYQQTPGQGLQFLFEYFSETQRNKGNFPGRFSGRQFSNSRSEMNVSTLELGDSALYLCASRVAGGNTGELFFGEGSRLTVL.

The V gene is TRBV18, the J gene TRBJ1-6; D perhaps matches TRBD1 (5 bases). Per germline, CDR1 KGHSH and CDR2 LQKENI. This CDR3 contains 16 residues. Trimming removed 4 bases from V and 6 bases from J, with 16 bases in between. CDR3: CASSRDSPGINSPLHF. CDR3 nucleotides: TGTGCCAGCTCACGAGACAGTCCAGGGATTAATTCACCCCTCCACTTT.

As to this clonotype: A read error may explain this, as a much larger clone is one base away. The CDR3 coding sequence is TGTGCCAGCAGGGCACTAGCGGGAGGTTCTCAAGAGACCCAGTACTTC. It encodes CASRALAGGSQETQYF. This rearrangement joins TRBV2 to TRBJ2-5, with 12 nucleotides matching TRBD2. Per germline, CDR1 SNHLY and CDR2 FYNNEI. Trimming at V came to 6 bases and at J to 2 bases, leaving 7 bases not matched to a gene. CDR3 length: 16 amino acids.

This clonotype was counted a few times. It may be a read error: a sequence one base away is much more abundant. This sequence joins TRBV7-2 and TRBJ2-5; 8 nucleotides line up with TRBD1. This CDR3 is built from 18 residues. The V gene's germline CDR1 is SGHTA and CDR2 FQGNSA. This CDR3 reads CAGSSTLDRELYEETQYF. Here the CDR3 DNA reads TGTGCCGGCAGCTCCACTTTGGACAGGGAATTATATGAAGAGACCCAGTACTTC. The whole variable domain, filled in from reference TRBV7-2 and TRBJ2-5, reads GAGVSQSPSNKVTEKGKDVELRCDPISGHTALYWYRQSLGQGLEFLIYFQGNSAPDKSGLPSDRFSAERTGGSVSTLTIQRTQQEDSAVYLCAGSSTLDRELYEETQYFGPGTRLLVL.

This clonotype was counted many times. The chain couples TRBV28 to TRBJ2-2; maybe TRBD1 (5 bases). Per germline, CDR1 MDHEN and CDR2 SYDVKM. There are 16 residues in the CDR3. V was cut by 6 bases and J by 7 bases, with 21 bases left in between. The CDR3 loop reads CASSFQGPATGGELFF. The CDR3 region has the DNA TGTGCCAGCAGCTTCCAGGGCCCGGCGACTGGCGGGGAGCTGTTTTTT.

This clonotype was seen many times. The chain has TRBV10-3 and TRBJ1-2; the match to TRBD1 covers 9 bases. CDR3 length equals 16 residues. CDR1 and CDR2 (germline): ENHRY, SYGVKD. J was trimmed by 2 bases and V by 3 bases; bases with no gene match: 7. The CDR3 DNA is TGTGCCATCAGTGATGCCGGGACAGGGAGCAACTATGGCTACACCTTC. It codes for CAISDAGTGSNYGYTF.

This clonotype was observed a handful of times. The J gene is TRBJ1-5, the V gene TRBV4-1, with D perhaps matching TRBD1 (5 bases). CDR1 and CDR2 from the germline V gene are MGHRA and YSYEKL. V dropped 2 bases and J dropped 0 bases, with 14 bases sitting between them. This CDR3 has 17 residues. In DNA form, the CDR3 reads TGCGCCAGCAGCCAAAACCCCCGACAGCTTAGCAATCAGCCCCAGCATTTT. Translated: CASSQNPRQLSNQPQHF.

Concerning this clonotype: With a much larger clone just one base away, this may be a read error. The rearrangement joins TRBV13 to TRBJ2-5, with 13 bases that match TRBD2. The CDR3 consists of 18 residues. The germline CDR1 and CDR2 sequences are PRHDT and FYEKMQ (reference sequence). The CDR3 region is CASSLGPTSGRVYNEQLF. Here the CDR3 DNA reads TGTGCCAGCAGCTTAGGCCCAACTAGCGGGAGGGTGTACAATGAGCAGCTCTTC.

This clonotype was counted ten times or more. The genes are TRBV12-3 or TRBV12-4 and TRBJ2-2, with D perhaps TRBD2 (6 bases). V dropped 5 bases and J dropped 7 bases, with 14 bases sitting between them. CDR3 length: 14 residues. In DNA, the CDR3 is TGTGCCAGCAGTAGGGACTCGCAGGGCGGGGAGCTGTTTTTT. As protein: CASSRDSQGGELFF.

There are many counts of this clonotype. The J gene is TRBJ1-1, the V gene TRBV6-2 or TRBV6-3, with 7 positions matching TRBD1. The CDR3 has 15 residues. Germline V gives CDR1 MNHEY, CDR2 SVGEGT. After removal of 8 bases from V and 3 bases from J, the junction contained 12 bases not matched to a gene. CDR3 sequence: CASRWAVQGDTEAFF. In DNA, the CDR3 is TGTGCCAGCCGCTGGGCCGTCCAGGGGGACACTGAAGCTTTCTTT.

This clonotype was observed at least ten times. This chain connects TRBV12-3 or TRBV12-4 to TRBJ1-5; D may be TRBD1 (6 bases). This CDR3 has 17 residues. With 3 bases removed from V and 4 bases from J, the gap between germline ends came to 19 bases. The DNA for the CDR3 is TGTGCCAGCAGTTTGTCCCGAGCGACAGGATTTAATCAGCCCCAGCATTTT. Its protein product is CASSLSRATGFNQPQHF.

This clonotype was counted ten times or more. The V gene is TRBV19, the J gene TRBJ1-1; no clear D gene. Between the trimmed V and J ends, which lost 0 bases and 3 bases, there was a span of 5 bases. CDR3 length equals 13 residues. Germline CDR1 is LNHDA and CDR2 is SQIVND (reference sequence). CDR3 amino acids: CASSIDGDTEAFF. CDR3 DNA sequence: TGTGCCAGTAGTATAGACGGGGACACTGAAGCTTTCTTT.